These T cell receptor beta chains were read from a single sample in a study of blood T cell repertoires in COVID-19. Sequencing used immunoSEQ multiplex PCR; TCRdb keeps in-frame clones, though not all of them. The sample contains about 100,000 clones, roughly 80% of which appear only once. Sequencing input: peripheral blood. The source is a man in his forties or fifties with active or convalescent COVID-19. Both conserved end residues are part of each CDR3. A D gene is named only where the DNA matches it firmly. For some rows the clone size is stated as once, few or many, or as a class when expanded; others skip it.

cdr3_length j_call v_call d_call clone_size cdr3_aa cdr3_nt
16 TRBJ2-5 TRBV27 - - CASSTLGRAPGETQYF TGTGCCAGCAGTACTTTGGGCCGTGCCCCAGGAGAGACCCAGTACTTC
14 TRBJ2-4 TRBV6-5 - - CASSYAGLQNIQYF TGTGCCAGCAGTTACGCAGGGCTGCAAAACATTCAGTACTTC
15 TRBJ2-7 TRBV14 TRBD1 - CASSQVDQGAWEQYF TGTGCCAGCAGCCAAGTTGACCAGGGGGCGTGGGAGCAGTACTTC
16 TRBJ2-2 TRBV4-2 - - CASSQDVSFSGGELFF TGTGCCAGCAGCCAAGATGTTAGCTTTTCCGGCGGGGAGCTGTTTTTT
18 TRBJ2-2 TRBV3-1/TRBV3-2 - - CASSQDHTSAANTGELFF TGTGCCAGCAGCCAAGATCACACCTCCGCGGCGAACACCGGGGAGCTGTTTTTT
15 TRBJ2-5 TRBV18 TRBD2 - CASSLLTSSQETQYF TGTGCCAGCTCACTACTGACTAGCAGCCAAGAGACCCAGTACTTC
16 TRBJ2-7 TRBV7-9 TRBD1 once CASSSTMGDRGYEQYF TGTGCCAGCAGCTCGACGATGGGGGACAGGGGCTACGAGCAGTACTTC
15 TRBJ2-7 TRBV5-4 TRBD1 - CASSKGTGGFYEQYF TGTGCCAGCAGCAAAGGGACAGGGGGCTTCTACGAGCAGTACTTC
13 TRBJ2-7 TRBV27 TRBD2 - CASSFSSGYEQYF TGTGCCAGCAGTTTCTCTAGCGGCTACGAGCAGTACTTC
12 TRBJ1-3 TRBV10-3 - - CTSRGSGNTIYF TGTACTAGCCGGGGCTCTGGAAACACCATATATTTT
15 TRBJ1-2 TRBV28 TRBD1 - CASNLGQVGTYGYTF TGTGCCAGCAACCTGGGACAGGTGGGCACCTATGGCTACACCTTC
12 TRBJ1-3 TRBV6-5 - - CASTAGGNTIYF TGTGCCAGCACGGCGGGAGGAAACACCATATATTTT
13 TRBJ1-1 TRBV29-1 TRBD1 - CSGEYRGWTEAFF TGCAGCGGAGAATACAGGGGGTGGACTGAAGCTTTCTTT
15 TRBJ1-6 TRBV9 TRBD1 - CASSVVAGGHSPLHF TGTGCCAGCAGCGTAGTGGCAGGGGGCCACTCACCCCTCCACTTT
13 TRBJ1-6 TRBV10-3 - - CAISEASNSPLHF TGTGCCATCTCCGAGGCGTCGAATTCACCCCTCCACTTT
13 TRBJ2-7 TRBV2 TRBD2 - CASSDPGLPEQYF TGTGCCAGCAGTGACCCGGGACTACCCGAGCAGTACTTC
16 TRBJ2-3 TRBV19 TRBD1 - CASSTNRGRSTDTQYF TGTGCCAGTAGTACCAACAGGGGGAGAAGCACAGATACGCAGTATTTT
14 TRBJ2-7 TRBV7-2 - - CASSLEWGVYEQYF TGTGCCAGCAGCTTAGAATGGGGGGTCTACGAGCAGTACTTC
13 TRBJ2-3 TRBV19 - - CASRTPGTDTQYF TGTGCCAGTAGAACACCTGGCACAGATACGCAGTATTTT
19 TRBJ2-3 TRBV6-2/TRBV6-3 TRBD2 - CASSFSTTTSGRGSDTQYF TGTGCCAGCAGCTTCTCCACTACGACTAGCGGGAGGGGATCGGATACGCAGTATTTT
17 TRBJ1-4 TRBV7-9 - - CASSPYADGTTNEKLFF TGTGCCAGCAGCCCCTACGCAGACGGGACAACTAATGAAAAACTGTTTTTT